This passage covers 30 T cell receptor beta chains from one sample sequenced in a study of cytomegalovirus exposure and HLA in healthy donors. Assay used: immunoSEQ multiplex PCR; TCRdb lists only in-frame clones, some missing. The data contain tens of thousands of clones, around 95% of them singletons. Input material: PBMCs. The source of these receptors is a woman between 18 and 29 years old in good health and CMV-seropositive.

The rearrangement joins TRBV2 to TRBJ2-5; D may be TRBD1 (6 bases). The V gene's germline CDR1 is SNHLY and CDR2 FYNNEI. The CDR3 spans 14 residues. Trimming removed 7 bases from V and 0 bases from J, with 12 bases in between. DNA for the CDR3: TGTGCCAGCATCCTGACAGGAGACCAAGAGACCCAGTACTTC. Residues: CASILTGDQETQYF.

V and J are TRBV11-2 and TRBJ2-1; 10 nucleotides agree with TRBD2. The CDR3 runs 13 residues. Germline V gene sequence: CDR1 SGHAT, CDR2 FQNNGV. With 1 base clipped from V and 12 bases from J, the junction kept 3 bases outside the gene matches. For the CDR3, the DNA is TGTGCCAGCAGCTTAGGCGGACTAGCGGCGCAGTTCTTC. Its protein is CASSLGGLAAQFF.

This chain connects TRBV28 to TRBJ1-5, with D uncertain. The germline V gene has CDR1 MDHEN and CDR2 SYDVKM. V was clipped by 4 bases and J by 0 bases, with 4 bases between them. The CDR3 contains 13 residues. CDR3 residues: CASSYLSNQPQHF. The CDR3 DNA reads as TGTGCCAGCAGTTATCTTAGCAATCAGCCCCAGCATTTT.

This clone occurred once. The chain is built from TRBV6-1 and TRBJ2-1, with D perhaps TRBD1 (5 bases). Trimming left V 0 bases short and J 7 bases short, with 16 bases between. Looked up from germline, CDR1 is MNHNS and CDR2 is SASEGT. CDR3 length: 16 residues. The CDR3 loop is CASSEARAAGPNEQFF. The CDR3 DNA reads TGTGCCAGCAGTGAAGCCCGGGCCGCAGGGCCGAATGAGCAGTTCTTC.

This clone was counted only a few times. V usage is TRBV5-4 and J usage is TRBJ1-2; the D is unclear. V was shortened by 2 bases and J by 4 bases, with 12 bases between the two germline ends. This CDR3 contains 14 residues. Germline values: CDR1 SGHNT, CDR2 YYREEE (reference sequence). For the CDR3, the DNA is TGTGCCAGCAGCTTATCCGGGATCACCTATGGCTACACCTTC. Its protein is CASSLSGITYGYTF.

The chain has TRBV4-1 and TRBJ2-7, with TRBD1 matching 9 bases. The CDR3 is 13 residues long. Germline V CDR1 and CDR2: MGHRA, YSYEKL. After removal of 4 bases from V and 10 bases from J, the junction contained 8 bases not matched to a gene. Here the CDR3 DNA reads TGCGCCAGCAGCCCGTCCCGGGACAGGGTCCAGTACTTC. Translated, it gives CASSPSRDRVQYF.

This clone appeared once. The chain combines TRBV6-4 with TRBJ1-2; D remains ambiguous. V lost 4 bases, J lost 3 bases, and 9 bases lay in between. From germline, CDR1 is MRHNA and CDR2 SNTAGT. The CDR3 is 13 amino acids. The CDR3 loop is CASSAGEHYGYTF. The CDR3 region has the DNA TGTGCCAGCAGTGCCGGGGAGCACTATGGCTACACCTTC.

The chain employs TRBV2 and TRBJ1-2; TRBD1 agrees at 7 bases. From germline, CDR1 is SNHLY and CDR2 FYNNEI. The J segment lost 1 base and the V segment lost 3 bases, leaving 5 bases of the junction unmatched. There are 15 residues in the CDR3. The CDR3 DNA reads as TGTGCCAGCAGTGACGGGACAGCCCTTAACTATGGCTACACCTTC. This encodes CASSDGTALNYGYTF.

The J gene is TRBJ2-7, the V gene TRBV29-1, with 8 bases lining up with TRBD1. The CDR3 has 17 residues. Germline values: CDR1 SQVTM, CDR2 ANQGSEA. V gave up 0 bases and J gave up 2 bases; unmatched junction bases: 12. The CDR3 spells CSVEDQVTGGPTYEQYF. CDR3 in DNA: TGCAGCGTTGAAGATCAGGTTACAGGGGGTCCCACCTACGAGCAGTACTTC.

The CDR3 nucleotides read TGCGCCAGCTTCCTAGCGGCCGGGGCGAACTCCGAGCAGTACTTC. It is translated as CASFLAAGANSEQYF. V and J are TRBV5-1 and TRBJ2-7; 7 nucleotides align to TRBD2. The CDR3 is 15 amino acids. Germline V CDR1 and CDR2: SGHRS, YFSETQ. V dropped 7 bases and J dropped 6; count of bases not matched to a gene: 16. The full variable domain, in which reference TRBV5-1 and TRBJ2-7 provide the parts outside the CDR3, is KAGVTQTPRYLIKTRGQQVTLSCSPISGHRSVSWYQQTPGQGLQFLFEYFSETQRNKGNFPGRFSGRQFSNSRSEMNVSTLELGDSALYLCASFLAAGANSEQYFGPGTRLTVT.

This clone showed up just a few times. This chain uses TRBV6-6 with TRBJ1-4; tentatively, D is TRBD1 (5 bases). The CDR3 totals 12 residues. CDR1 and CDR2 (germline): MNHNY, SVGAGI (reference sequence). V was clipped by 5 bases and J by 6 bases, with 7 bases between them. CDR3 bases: TGTGCCAGCAGTCCCAGGGATGAAAAACTGTTTTTT. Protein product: CASSPRDEKLFF.

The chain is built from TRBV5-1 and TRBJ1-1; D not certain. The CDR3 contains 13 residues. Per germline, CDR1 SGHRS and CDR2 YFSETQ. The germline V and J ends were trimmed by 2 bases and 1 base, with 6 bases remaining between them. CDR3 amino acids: CASSFQENTEAFF. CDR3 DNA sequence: TGCGCCAGCAGCTTTCAGGAGAACACTGAAGCTTTCTTT. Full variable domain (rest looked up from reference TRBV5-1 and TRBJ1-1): KAGVTQTPRYLIKTRGQQVTLSCSPISGHRSVSWYQQTPGQGLQFLFEYFSETQRNKGNFPGRFSGRQFSNSRSEMNVSTLELGDSALYLCASSFQENTEAFFGQGTRLTVV.

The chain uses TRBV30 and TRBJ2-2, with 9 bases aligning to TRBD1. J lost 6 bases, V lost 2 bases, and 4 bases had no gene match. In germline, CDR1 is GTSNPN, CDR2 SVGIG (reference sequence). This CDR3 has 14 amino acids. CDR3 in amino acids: CAWSRTGEAGELFF. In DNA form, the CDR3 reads TGTGCCTGGAGTAGGACAGGGGAGGCCGGGGAGCTGTTTTTT.

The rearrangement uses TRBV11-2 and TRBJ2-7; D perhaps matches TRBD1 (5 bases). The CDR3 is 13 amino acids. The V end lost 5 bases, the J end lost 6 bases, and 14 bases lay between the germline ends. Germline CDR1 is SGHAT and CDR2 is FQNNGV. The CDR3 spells CASSSLGAVEQYF. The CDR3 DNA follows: TGTGCCAGCAGCAGCCTAGGGGCTGTCGAGCAGTACTTC. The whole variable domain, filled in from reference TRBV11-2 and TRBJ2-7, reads EAGVAQSPRYKIIEKRQSVAFWCNPISGHATLYWYQQILGQGPKLLIQFQNNGVVDDSQLPKDRFSAERLKGVDSTLKIQPAKLEDSAVYLCASSSLGAVEQYFGPGTRLTVT.

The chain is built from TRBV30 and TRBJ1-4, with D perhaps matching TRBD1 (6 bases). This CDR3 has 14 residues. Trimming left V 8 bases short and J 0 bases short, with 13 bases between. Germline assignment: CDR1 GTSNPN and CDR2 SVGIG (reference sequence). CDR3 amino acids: CASGQLSTNEKLFF. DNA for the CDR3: TGTGCCAGTGGACAGCTTTCAACTAATGAAAAACTGTTTTTT.

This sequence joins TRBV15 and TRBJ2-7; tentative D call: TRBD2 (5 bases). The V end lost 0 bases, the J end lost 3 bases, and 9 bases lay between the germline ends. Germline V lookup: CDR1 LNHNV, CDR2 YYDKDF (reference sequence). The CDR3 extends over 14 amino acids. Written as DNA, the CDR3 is TGTGCCACCAGCAGAGAACTAGTAGTCTACGAGCAGTACTTC. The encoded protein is CATSRELVVYEQYF.

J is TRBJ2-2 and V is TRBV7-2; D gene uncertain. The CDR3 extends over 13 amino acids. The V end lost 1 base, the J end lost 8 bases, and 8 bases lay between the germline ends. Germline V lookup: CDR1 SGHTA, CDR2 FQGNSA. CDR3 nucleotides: TGTGCCAGCAGCTTAGGGTCAGGAGGGGAGCTGTTTTTT. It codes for CASSLGSGGELFF.

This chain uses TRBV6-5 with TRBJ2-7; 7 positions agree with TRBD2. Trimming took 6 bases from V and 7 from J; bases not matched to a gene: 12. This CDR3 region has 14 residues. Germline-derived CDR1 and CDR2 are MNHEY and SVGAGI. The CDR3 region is CASSQRGYTWEQYF. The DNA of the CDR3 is TGTGCCAGCAGCCAGCGGGGATACACGTGGGAGCAGTACTTC.

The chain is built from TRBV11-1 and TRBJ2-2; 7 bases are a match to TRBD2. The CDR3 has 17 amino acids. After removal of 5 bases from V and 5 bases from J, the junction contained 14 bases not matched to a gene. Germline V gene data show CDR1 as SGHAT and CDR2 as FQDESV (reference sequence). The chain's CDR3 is CASSPKGQREVTGELFF. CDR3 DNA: TGTGCCAGCAGCCCGAAGGGCCAGCGGGAAGTAACCGGGGAGCTGTTTTTT.

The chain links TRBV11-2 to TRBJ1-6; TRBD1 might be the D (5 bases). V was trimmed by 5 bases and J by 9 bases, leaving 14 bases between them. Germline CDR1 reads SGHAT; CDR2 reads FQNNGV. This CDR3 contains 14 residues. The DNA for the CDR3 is TGTGCCAGCAGCAGTGGGGGGTCGACTTCACCCCTCCACTTT. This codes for CASSSGGSTSPLHF.

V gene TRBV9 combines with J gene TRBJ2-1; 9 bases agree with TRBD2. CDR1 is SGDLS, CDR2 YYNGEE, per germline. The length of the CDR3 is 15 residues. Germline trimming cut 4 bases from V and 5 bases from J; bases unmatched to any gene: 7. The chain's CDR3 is CASSPLAGGHNEQFF. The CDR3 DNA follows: TGTGCCAGCAGCCCCCTGGCGGGAGGGCACAATGAGCAGTTCTTC.

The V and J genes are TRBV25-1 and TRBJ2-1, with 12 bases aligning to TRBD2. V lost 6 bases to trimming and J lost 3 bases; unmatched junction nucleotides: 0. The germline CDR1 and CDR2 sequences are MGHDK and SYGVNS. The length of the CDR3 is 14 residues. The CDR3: CASRTSGGYNEQFF. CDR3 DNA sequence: TGTGCCAGCAGGACTAGCGGGGGCTACAATGAGCAGTTCTTC.

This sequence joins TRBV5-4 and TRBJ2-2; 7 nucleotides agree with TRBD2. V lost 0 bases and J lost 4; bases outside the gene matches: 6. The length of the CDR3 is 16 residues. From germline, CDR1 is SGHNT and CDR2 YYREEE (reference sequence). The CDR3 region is CASSLGLAVPTGELFF. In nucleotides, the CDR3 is TGTGCCAGCAGCTTGGGCCTAGCGGTCCCCACCGGGGAGCTGTTTTTT.

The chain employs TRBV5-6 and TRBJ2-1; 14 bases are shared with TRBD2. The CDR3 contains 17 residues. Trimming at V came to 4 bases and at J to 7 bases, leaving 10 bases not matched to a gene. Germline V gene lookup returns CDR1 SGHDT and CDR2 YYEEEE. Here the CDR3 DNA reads TGTGCCAGCAGCCGAAGGACTAGCGGGAGGCTGAGGAATGAGCAGTTCTTC. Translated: CASSRRTSGRLRNEQFF.

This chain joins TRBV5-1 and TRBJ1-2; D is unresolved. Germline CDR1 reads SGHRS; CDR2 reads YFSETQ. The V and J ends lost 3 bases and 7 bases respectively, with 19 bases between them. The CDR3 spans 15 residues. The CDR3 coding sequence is TGCGCCAGCAGCTCGGGGAAACTATTAAGCGGTGGCTACACCTTC. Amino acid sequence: CASSSGKLLSGGYTF.

The CDR3 DNA is TGTGCCAGCAGTTTATCGACGGCAGGGGGTATGAACACTGAAGCTTTCTTT. This codes for CASSLSTAGGMNTEAFF. The chain is built from TRBV27 and TRBJ1-1, with TRBD1 matching 7 bases. V gave up 0 bases and J gave up 0 bases; unmatched junction bases: 7. Looked up from germline, CDR1 is MNHEY and CDR2 is SMNVEV (reference sequence). The CDR3 runs 17 residues.

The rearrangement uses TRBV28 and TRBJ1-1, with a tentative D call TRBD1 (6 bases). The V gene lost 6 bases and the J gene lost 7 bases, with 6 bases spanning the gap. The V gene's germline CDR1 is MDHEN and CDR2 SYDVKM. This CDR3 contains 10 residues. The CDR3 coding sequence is TGTGCCAGCAGGGGACATGAAGCTTTCTTT. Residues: CASRGHEAFF.

The DNA for the CDR3 is TGTGCCAGTAGTATTGGAGTAGCGGAACCCTACGAGCAGTACTTC. Residues: CASSIGVAEPYEQYF. This chain uses TRBV19 with TRBJ2-7, with D perhaps TRBD2 (6 bases). Germline lookup yields CDR1 LNHDA and CDR2 SQIVND (reference sequence). This CDR3 has 15 residues. V lost 3 bases, J lost 2 bases, and 14 bases lay in between.

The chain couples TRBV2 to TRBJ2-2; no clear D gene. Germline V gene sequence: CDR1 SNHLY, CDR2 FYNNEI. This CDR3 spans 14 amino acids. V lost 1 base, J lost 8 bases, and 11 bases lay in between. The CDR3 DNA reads TGTGCCAGCAGTGAAGACTATAAGATGGGGGAGCTGTTTTTT. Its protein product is CASSEDYKMGELFF. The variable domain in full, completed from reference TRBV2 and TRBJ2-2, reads EPEVTQTPSHQVTQMGQEVILRCVPISNHLYFYWYRQILGQKVEFLVSFYNNEISEKSEIFDDQFSVERPDGSNFTLKIRSTKLEDSAMYFCASSEDYKMGELFFGEGSRLTVL.

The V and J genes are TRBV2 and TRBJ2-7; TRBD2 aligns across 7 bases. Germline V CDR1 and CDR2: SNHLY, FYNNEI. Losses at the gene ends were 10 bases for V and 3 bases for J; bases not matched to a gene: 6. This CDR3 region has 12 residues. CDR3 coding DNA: TGTGCCAACCGGGGGGATCTCTACGAGCAGTACTTC. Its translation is CANRGDLYEQYF.